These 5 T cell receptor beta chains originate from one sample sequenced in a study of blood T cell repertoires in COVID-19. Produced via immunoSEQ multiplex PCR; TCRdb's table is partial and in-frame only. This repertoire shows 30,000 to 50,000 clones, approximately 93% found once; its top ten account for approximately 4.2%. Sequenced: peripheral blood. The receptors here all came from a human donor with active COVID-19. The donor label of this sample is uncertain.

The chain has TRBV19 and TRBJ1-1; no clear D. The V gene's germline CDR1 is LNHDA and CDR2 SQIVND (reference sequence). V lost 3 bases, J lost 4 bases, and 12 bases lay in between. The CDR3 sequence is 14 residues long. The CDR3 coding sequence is TGTGCCAGTAGTATTTTTACGGGGTCCACTGAAGCTTTCTTT. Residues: CASSIFTGSTEAFF.

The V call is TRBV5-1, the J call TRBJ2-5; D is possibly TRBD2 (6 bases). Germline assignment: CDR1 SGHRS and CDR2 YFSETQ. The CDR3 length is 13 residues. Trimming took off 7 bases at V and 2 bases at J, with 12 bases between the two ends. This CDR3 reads CASRTGEQETQYF. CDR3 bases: TGCGCCAGCCGAACGGGAGAACAAGAGACCCAGTACTTC.

In DNA, the CDR3 is TGTGCCAGCAGCCCGCGTGGCAGGGCGGACAATGAGCAGTTCTTC. As protein: CASSPRGRADNEQFF. The chain employs TRBV16 and TRBJ2-1; weak D call: TRBD1 (5 bases). The germline V gene has CDR1 KGHSY and CDR2 FQNENV. The CDR3 is 15 residues long. Between the trimmed V and J ends, which lost 4 bases and 5 bases, there was a span of 15 bases.

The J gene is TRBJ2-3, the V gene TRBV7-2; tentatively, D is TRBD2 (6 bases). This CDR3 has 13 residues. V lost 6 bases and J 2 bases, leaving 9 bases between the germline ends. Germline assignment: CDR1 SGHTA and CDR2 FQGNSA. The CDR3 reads CASSGGSTDTQYF. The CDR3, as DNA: TGTGCCAGCAGTGGAGGGTCCACAGATACGCAGTATTTT.

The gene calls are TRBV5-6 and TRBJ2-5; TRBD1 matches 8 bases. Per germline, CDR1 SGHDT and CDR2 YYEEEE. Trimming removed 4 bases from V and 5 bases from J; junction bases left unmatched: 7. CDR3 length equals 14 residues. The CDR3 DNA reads TGTGCCAGCAGCCCAAGGACAGGGAGGGAGACCCAGTACTTC. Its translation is CASSPRTGRETQYF. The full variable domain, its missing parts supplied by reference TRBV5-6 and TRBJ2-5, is DAGVTQSPTHLIKTRGQQVTLRCSPKSGHDTVSWYQQALGQGPQFIFQYYEEEERQRGNFPDRFSGHQFPNYSSELNVNALLLGDSALYLCASSPRTGRETQYFGPGTRLLVL.